The next 7 T cell receptor beta chains were all read from a single sample in a study of OX40 agonist ivuxolimab in advanced cancers. Profiled with immunoSEQ multiplex PCR; TCRdb holds only in-frame clones, not every one. The table shows about 55,000 clones, with about 86% occurring only once. The sample in question was CD4+ or CD8+ T cells sorted from blood, obtained in a trial of the OX40 agonist ivuxolimab. The source of these receptors is an adult with an advanced solid tumor such as melanoma, head and neck, liver or kidney cancer.

The chain links TRBV30 to TRBJ1-1, with 8 bases identical to TRBD1. The germline V gene has CDR1 GTSNPN and CDR2 SVGIG (reference sequence). This CDR3 is built from 14 residues. V gave up 1 base and J gave up 7 bases; unmatched junction bases: 8. CDR3 sequence reads: CAWSAGTGGREAFF. CDR3 nucleotide sequence: TGTGCCTGGAGTGCCGGGACAGGCGGGCGTGAAGCTTTCTTT.

The chain is built from TRBV5-1 and TRBJ2-6, with D uncertain. This CDR3 has 17 amino acids. Germline lookup yields CDR1 SGHRS and CDR2 YFSETQ. V lost 0 bases and J 0 bases, leaving 10 bases between the germline ends. The CDR3 DNA follows: TGCGCCAGCAGCTTGGAGGTCGGCGGCTCTGGGGCCAACGTCCTGACTTTC. Translating it yields CASSLEVGGSGANVLTF.

The gene calls are TRBV27 and TRBJ1-4; D is perhaps TRBD1 (5 bases). The CDR3 covers 14 residues. V was clipped by 5 bases and J by 10 bases, with 17 bases between them. CDR1 and CDR2 from the germline V gene are MNHEY and SMNVEV (reference sequence). In DNA form, the CDR3 reads TGTGCCAGCAGTCCACCCTCGGAAAGGGGAAAACTGTTTTTT. Its translation: CASSPPSERGKLFF.

For the CDR3, the DNA is TGTGCCAGCAGCCCAACTGCAACTAATGAAAAACTGTTTTTT. Amino acid sequence: CASSPTATNEKLFF. This chain joins TRBV7-8 and TRBJ1-4; D remains unclear. Trimming removed 5 bases from V and 0 bases from J, with 7 bases in between. The CDR3 length is 14 residues. The germline V gene encodes CDR1 SGHVS and CDR2 FQNEAQ.

This clone was seen only once. The chain uses TRBV7-9 and TRBJ2-5; maybe TRBD2 (6 bases). The V and J ends lost 6 bases and 0 bases respectively, with 14 bases between them. This CDR3 has 15 residues. Germline CDR1 SEHNR, CDR2 FQNEAQ (reference sequence). The CDR3 DNA sequence: TGTGCCAGCAGAGCCCGGGGAGGACACCAAGAGACCCAGTACTTC. Translation gives CASRARGGHQETQYF. The full variable domain, in which reference TRBV7-9 and TRBJ2-5 provide the parts outside the CDR3, is DTGVSQNPRHKITKRGQNVTFRCDPISEHNRLYWYRQTLGQGPEFLTYFQNEAQLEKSRLLSDRFSAERPKGSFSTLEIQRTEQGDSAMYLCASRARGGHQETQYFGPGTRLLVL.

This clone showed up just once. The chain uses TRBV6-6 and TRBJ1-4, with unresolved D. Trimming cost V 0 bases and J 8 bases, with 4 bases left between them. Germline CDR1 and CDR2: MNHNY and SVGAGI (reference sequence). The CDR3 loop spans 12 amino acids. The CDR3 is CASSYSSEKLFF. The DNA of the CDR3 is TGTGCCAGCAGTTACTCTTCCGAAAAACTGTTTTTT.

The chain combines TRBV18 with TRBJ2-7; D might be TRBD2 (6 bases). This CDR3 contains 19 residues. Germline V lookup: CDR1 KGHSH, CDR2 LQKENI. Deletions cut 8 bases from V and 2 bases from J, with 31 bases between. The CDR3 DNA is TGTGCCAGCCCCGGAGGGGACGGGTCGCAGCGCGGTGGCCCCTACGAGCAGTACTTC. It encodes CASPGGDGSQRGGPYEQYF.